This is a list of T cell receptor beta chains from one sample in a study of lymphopenia after photon versus proton radiotherapy. Method: immunoSEQ multiplex PCR; TCRdb's copy keeps in-frame clones and lacks some. The sample contains 55,000 to 70,000 clones, around 90% of which appear only once. The sample consisted of peripheral blood, taken from a patient treated with photon-based radiotherapy. Receptor source: a woman aged 70-85 years with pancreatic cancer. The CDR3 runs from the conserved cysteine through the conserved F or W. The order of the fields is V gene, J gene, CDR3 length, clone size, D gene, CDR3 protein, CDR3 DNA. The D gene is left open where the match is weak. Only some rows state a clone size, as once, few, many or a class for expanded clones.

V: TRBV29-1
J: TRBJ2-2
length: 15
size: few
D: TRBD2
CDR3: CSVAGTSGRTGELFF
DNA: TGCAGCGTCGCGGGGACTAGCGGGCGCACCGGGGAGCTGTTTTTT

V: TRBV28
J: TRBJ1-5
length: 13
size: -
D: TRBD1
CDR3: CASKTGFNQPQHF
DNA: TGTGCCAGTAAGACAGGGTTCAATCAGCCCCAGCATTTT

V: TRBV5-4
J: TRBJ2-1
length: 15
size: once
D: TRBD2
CDR3: CASSRGGSGINEQFF
DNA: TGTGCCAGCAGCCGGGGAGGGAGCGGGATCAATGAGCAGTTCTTC

V: TRBV4-3
J: TRBJ1-4
length: 19
size: -
D: -
CDR3: CASSQVRAGNPTTNEKLFF
DNA: TGCGCCAGCAGCCAAGTCAGGGCAGGGAATCCCACAACTAATGAAAAACTGTTTTTT

V: TRBV6-5
J: TRBJ2-7
length: 16
size: -
D: TRBD2
CDR3: CASSSLAGGPRYEQYF
DNA: TGTGCCAGCAGTTCTTTAGCGGGAGGGCCGAGGTACGAGCAGTACTTC

V: TRBV27
J: TRBJ1-1
length: 13
size: -
D: TRBD1
CDR3: CASSLTGDTEAFF
DNA: TGTGCCAGCAGTCTGACAGGGGACACTGAAGCTTTCTTT

V: TRBV7-2
J: TRBJ2-7
length: 16
size: -
D: -
CDR3: CASSLVTGAGLREQYF
DNA: TGTGCCAGCAGCTTAGTTACGGGAGCTGGGTTACGCGAGCAGTACTTC

V: TRBV9
J: TRBJ1-1
length: 13
size: -
D: -
CDR3: CASSARWNTEAFF
DNA: TGTGCCAGCAGCGCGAGATGGAACACTGAAGCTTTCTTT

V: TRBV7-9
J: TRBJ2-7
length: 15
size: -
D: TRBD2
CDR3: CASSFVSGRAYEQYF
DNA: TGTGCCAGCAGCTTCGTGAGCGGGAGAGCCTACGAGCAGTACTTC

V: TRBV7-7
J: TRBJ2-3
length: 16
size: -
D: -
CDR3: CASSRGVGGAGDTQYF
DNA: TGTGCTAGCAGCCGGGGCGTGGGGGGCGCTGGAGATACGCAGTATTTT

V: TRBV19
J: TRBJ2-7
length: 16
size: -
D: TRBD1
CDR3: CASSKVPGQGVGEQYF
DNA: TGTGCCAGTAGTAAAGTCCCGGGACAGGGAGTGGGTGAGCAGTACTTC

V: TRBV9
J: TRBJ2-7
length: 16
size: -
D: -
CDR3: CASSLHGRGPNDEQYF
DNA: TGTGCCAGCAGCCTTCATGGTCGAGGGCCAAATGACGAGCAGTACTTC

V: TRBV9
J: TRBJ2-7
length: 15
size: once
D: TRBD2
CDR3: CASSPRTSRSYEQYF
DNA: TGTGCCAGCAGCCCCCGGACTAGCCGATCCTACGAGCAGTACTTC

V: TRBV28
J: TRBJ2-7
length: 17
size: -
D: -
CDR3: CASSPFSIGGPNDEQYF
DNA: TGTGCCAGCAGTCCCTTTTCTATAGGCGGGCCTAACGACGAGCAGTACTTC

V: TRBV28
J: TRBJ2-2
length: 18
size: -
D: TRBD2
CDR3: CASSETSGRATYTGELFF
DNA: TGTGCCAGCAGTGAGACTAGCGGGAGGGCCACTTACACCGGGGAGCTGTTTTTT

V: TRBV6-4
J: TRBJ1-1
length: 14
size: -
D: TRBD1
CDR3: CASSDSAGTGETFF
DNA: TGTGCCAGCAGTGACTCGGCGGGGACAGGGGAGACTTTCTTT

V: TRBV6-1
J: TRBJ2-7
length: 14
size: -
D: TRBD1
CDR3: CASSTDRVSYEQYF
DNA: TGTGCCAGCAGCACAGACAGGGTCTCCTACGAGCAGTACTTC

V: TRBV20-1
J: TRBJ1-2
length: 11
size: -
D: -
CDR3: CSAPDSGGYTF
DNA: TGCAGTGCTCCCGACAGTGGGGGCTACACCTTC

V: TRBV10-3
J: TRBJ1-3
length: 14
size: -
D: -
CDR3: CAISERVAGNTIYF
DNA: TGTGCCATCAGCGAAAGGGTGGCCGGAAACACCATATATTTT

V: TRBV18
J: TRBJ1-5
length: 17
size: -
D: -
CDR3: CASSPAAPGIGNQPQHF
DNA: TGTGCCAGCTCACCAGCTGCACCGGGAATCGGCAATCAGCCCCAGCATTTT

V: TRBV5-4
J: TRBJ2-1
length: 16
size: -
D: TRBD2
CDR3: CASSFSGTSGNNEQFF
DNA: TGTGCCAGCAGCTTTTCTGGGACTAGCGGAAACAATGAGCAGTTCTTC

V: TRBV9
J: TRBJ2-1
length: 16
size: -
D: -
CDR3: CASSPGTPATGNEQFF
DNA: TGTGCCAGCAGCCCCGGGACCCCGGCTACCGGGAATGAGCAGTTCTTC

V: TRBV4-3
J: TRBJ2-2
length: 13
size: -
D: -
CDR3: CASSQVGRGELFF
DNA: TGCGCCAGCAGCCAAGTTGGAAGGGGGGAGCTGTTTTTT

V: TRBV18
J: TRBJ1-2
length: 17
size: -
D: TRBD1
CDR3: CASSPSLLTGADYGYTF
DNA: TGTGCCAGCTCACCCTCCTTACTGACAGGGGCGGACTATGGCTACACCTTC

V: TRBV7-3
J: TRBJ2-3
length: 15
size: -
D: -
CDR3: CASSSSSIGTDTQYF
DNA: TGTGCCAGCAGCTCCTCTTCGATAGGTACAGATACGCAGTATTTT

V: TRBV7-2
J: TRBJ2-7
length: 16
size: -
D: TRBD2
CDR3: CASSLASGGGPYEQYF
DNA: TGTGCCAGCAGCTTAGCGTCGGGGGGAGGGCCCTACGAGCAGTACTTC

V: TRBV29-1
J: TRBJ2-3
length: 17
size: -
D: TRBD2
CDR3: CSVDGTSGISSTDTQYF
DNA: TGCAGCGTTGATGGGACTAGCGGGATATCTAGCACAGATACGCAGTATTTT

V: TRBV5-1
J: TRBJ1-3
length: 14
size: -
D: -
CDR3: CASSPTNSGNTIYF
DNA: TGCGCCAGCAGCCCGACTAACTCTGGAAACACCATATATTTT

V: TRBV7-2
J: TRBJ2-3
length: 16
size: -
D: -
CDR3: CASSHSMIFPTDTQYF
DNA: TGTGCCAGCAGCCATTCCATGATTTTTCCCACAGATACGCAGTATTTT

V: TRBV4-1
J: TRBJ2-7
length: 18
size: -
D: -
CDR3: CASSQKDFLPGSYYEQYF
DNA: TGCGCCAGCAGCCAAAAGGACTTTCTACCAGGGTCGTACTACGAGCAGTACTTC

V: TRBV11-1
J: TRBJ2-5
length: 15
size: -
D: TRBD2
CDR3: CASTLTSGYQETQYF
DNA: TGTGCCAGCACCTTGACTAGCGGGTACCAAGAGACCCAGTACTTC

V: TRBV18
J: TRBJ2-7
length: 18
size: -
D: TRBD2
CDR3: CASSPVTGTSGSSYEQYF
DNA: TGTGCCAGCTCACCAGTGACCGGGACTAGCGGAAGCTCCTACGAGCAGTACTTC

V: TRBV5-1
J: TRBJ1-1
length: 14
size: -
D: TRBD1
CDR3: CASSLGTGTSEAFF
DNA: TGCGCCAGCAGCCTCGGGACAGGGACTTCTGAAGCTTTCTTT

V: TRBV19
J: TRBJ2-7
length: 15
size: -
D: TRBD1
CDR3: CASTPARDRYYEQYF
DNA: TGTGCCAGTACCCCCGCCCGGGACAGATACTACGAGCAGTACTTC

V: TRBV5-6
J: TRBJ2-7
length: 17
size: -
D: TRBD2
CDR3: CASSWTSGHNPSYEQYF
DNA: TGTGCCAGCAGCTGGACTAGCGGGCATAACCCCTCCTACGAGCAGTACTTC

V: TRBV5-4
J: TRBJ2-1
length: 20
size: -
D: TRBD2
CDR3: CASSLAAGGRANVAYNEQFF
DNA: TGTGCCAGCAGCTTGGCGGCCGGCGGGAGGGCCAATGTAGCCTACAATGAGCAGTTCTTC

V: TRBV2
J: TRBJ2-7
length: 13
size: -
D: TRBD1
CDR3: CASRGTESYEQYF
DNA: TGTGCCAGCAGGGGGACAGAATCCTACGAGCAGTACTTC

V: TRBV5-1
J: TRBJ1-1
length: 16
size: -
D: TRBD1
CDR3: CASSLVGTGEDTEAFF
DNA: TGCGCCAGCAGCTTGGTGGGGACAGGGGAGGACACTGAAGCTTTCTTT

V: TRBV5-1
J: TRBJ1-6
length: 13
size: -
D: -
CDR3: CASSFVEDSPLHF
DNA: TGCGCCAGCAGCTTCGTGGAGGATTCACCCCTCCACTTT

V: TRBV6-6
J: TRBJ2-1
length: 15
size: -
D: TRBD2
CDR3: CASSRRTSGENEQFF
DNA: TGTGCCAGCAGTCGAAGGACTAGCGGGGAGAATGAGCAGTTCTTC

V: TRBV5-1
J: TRBJ1-4
length: 13
size: -
D: -
CDR3: CASSLGQGEKLFF
DNA: TGCGCCAGCAGCTTGGGGCAGGGTGAAAAACTGTTTTTT

V: TRBV5-4
J: TRBJ2-1
length: 12
size: -
D: -
CDR3: CASSLTGNEQFF
DNA: TGTGCCAGCAGCTTGACAGGGAATGAGCAGTTCTTC

V: TRBV28
J: TRBJ2-7
length: 15
size: -
D: TRBD2
CDR3: CASKAPAAGHYEQYF
DNA: TGTGCCAGCAAGGCTCCCGCAGCGGGGCACTACGAGCAGTACTTC

V: TRBV15
J: TRBJ2-7
length: 13
size: -
D: -
CDR3: CATSRDPTFEQYF
DNA: TGTGCCACCAGCAGAGATCCCACCTTCGAGCAGTACTTC

V: TRBV11-2
J: TRBJ2-1
length: 15
size: -
D: TRBD2
CDR3: CASSFGTSGNNEQFF
DNA: TGTGCCAGCAGCTTCGGGACTAGCGGTAACAATGAGCAGTTCTTC